The rows below give T cell receptor beta chains drawn from one sample of a study of cytotoxic CD8 clonotypes in ibrutinib-treated CLL. TCRdb keeps only in-frame clones here, not all; method: immunoSEQ multiplex PCR. Among approximately 140,000 clones listed, 60% to 85% were seen once. Sequenced material: PBMCs, taken after 12 months of ibrutinib treatment. The receptors come from a human donor with chronic lymphocytic leukemia. Each CDR3 is given with its conserved first and last residue. D genes are given only for firm matches. Expanded clones get a size class; other rows say once, few or many, or leave the size out.

clone_size j_call d_call v_call cdr3_nt cdr3_aa
NA TRBJ2-7 NA TRBV27 TGTGCCACCGGAGGTCGGACCTCCTACGAGCAGTACTTC CATGGRTSYEQYF
NA TRBJ1-5 TRBD1 TRBV9 TGTGCCAGCAGCGCAGCCGGGACAGAGAATCAGCCCCAGCATTTT CASSAAGTENQPQHF
NA TRBJ2-1 NA TRBV6-1 TGTGCCAGCAGCCCATCCCGGAGGTACAATGAGCAGTTCTTC CASSPSRRYNEQFF
once TRBJ1-2 NA TRBV18 TGTGCCAGCTCCGAAACCGTTAACAGGGTTTTGGGATATGGCTACACCTTC CASSETVNRVLGYGYTF
NA TRBJ2-1 TRBD2 TRBV5-8 TGTGCCAGCAGCTTGGGAGTAGCGGGGCCTTACAATGAGCAGTTCTTC CASSLGVAGPYNEQFF
NA TRBJ2-3 TRBD1 TRBV9 TGTGCCAGCAGCGTAGACCAGGGGGTGGGAGATACGCAGTATTTT CASSVDQGVGDTQYF
NA TRBJ2-6 NA TRBV7-6 TGTGCCAGCAGCTTAGGCAACTCTGGGGCCAACGTCCTGACTTTC CASSLGNSGANVLTF
NA TRBJ2-7 NA TRBV19 TGTGCCAGTAGTATCTCCGGACCCTACGAGCAGTACTTC CASSISGPYEQYF
once TRBJ2-1 NA TRBV7-9 TGTGCCAGCAGCTCCCAAGGGGGAGTAGTCCATGAGCAGTTCTTC CASSSQGGVVHEQFF
once TRBJ2-3 NA TRBV11-2 TGTGCCAGCAGCCGCCGCACAGATACGCAGTATTTT CASSRRTDTQYF
NA TRBJ2-3 NA TRBV9 TGTGCCAGCAGCGTAGAGACCGATACGCAGTATTTT CASSVETDTQYF
NA TRBJ1-6 NA TRBV19 TGTGCCAGTAGACCCCTCGGTAGGGGGAATTCACCCCTCCACTTT CASRPLGRGNSPLHF
few TRBJ2-3 NA TRBV7-6 TGTGCCAGCAGCTTAAGTTACGGGGGAGTTATGTATTTT CASSLSYGGVMYF
NA TRBJ1-1 NA TRBV29-1 TGCAGCGTTTTACCGGGACCTAGTATCGAGTGGTCTTTCTTT CSVLPGPSIEWSFF
NA TRBJ2-6 NA TRBV5-1 TGCGCCAGCAGCGATAGCTCTGGGGCCAACGTCCTGACTTTC CASSDSSGANVLTF
once TRBJ2-7 NA TRBV10-3 TGTGCCATCAGTGTGGGACCAGGGGGGCAGAAGTCCTATTCCTGGGAGCAGTACTTC CAISVGPGGQKSYSWEQYF
NA TRBJ1-4 NA TRBV18 TGTGCCAGCTCACCAGAGGATTCGGGTCCGTCGCTGTTTTTT CASSPEDSGPSLFF
NA TRBJ2-2 TRBD2 TRBV4-2 TGTGCCAGCAGCCCAAGAGTAGCGGGAGTAACCGGGGAGCTGTTTTTT CASSPRVAGVTGELFF
few TRBJ2-7 NA TRBV9 TGTGCCAGCAGCCTATCGTCGGGGACTTCGAATCAGCAGTACTTC CASSLSSGTSNQQYF
once TRBJ1-2 NA TRBV4-1 TGCGCCAGCAGCCCTCTCCTTGGAGGATATGGCTACACCTTC CASSPLLGGYGYTF
NA TRBJ1-2 NA TRBV27 TGTGCCAGCAGTTTATCGATGCAGGGCAACTATGGCTACACCTTC CASSLSMQGNYGYTF
NA TRBJ2-1 NA TRBV6-1 TGTGCCAGCAGTGAAAGGACTAACTCGAAAGAGTTCTTC CASSERTNSKEFF
once TRBJ2-5 TRBD2 TRBV5-1 TGCGCCAGCAGCCAAGGACTAGCGAAGGAGACCCAGTACTTC CASSQGLAKETQYF
NA TRBJ2-2 TRBD2 TRBV4-2 TGTGCCAGCAGCCGAGTATTGACAAAGCGGGGCCGCACCGGGGAGCTGTTTTTT CASSRVLTKRGRTGELFF
NA TRBJ1-2 TRBD1 TRBV10-3 TGTGCCATCACCGGGACAGACTATGGCTACACCTTC CAITGTDYGYTF
NA TRBJ1-1 TRBD1 TRBV14 TGTGCCAGCAGCGCAAACCGGGACAGGGGGAACACTGAAGCTTTCTTT CASSANRDRGNTEAFF
NA TRBJ1-2 NA TRBV18 TGTGCCAGCTCACCAACCATACAGGCTCGCGGGGGCTACACCTTC CASSPTIQARGGYTF
NA TRBJ2-7 NA TRBV2 TGTGCCAGCCTAGGTCGGCCCCCTCTAGGGCAGTACTTC CASLGRPPLGQYF
NA TRBJ1-3 NA TRBV14 TGTGCCAGCAGCCAATTTATTTTGATCGGCTCTGGAAACACCATATATTTT CASSQFILIGSGNTIYF
NA TRBJ1-3 NA TRBV30 TGTGCCTGGAGTAACCGGAACACCATATATTTT CAWSNRNTIYF
NA TRBJ2-7 NA TRBV2 TGTGCCAGCAGGATGTCTTGGGTCCCTCCCTACGAGCAGTACTTC CASRMSWVPPYEQYF
NA TRBJ1-1 NA TRBV4-1 TGCGCCAGCAGCCAAGCGGGGAGACAGACCCTTTGGGAGGCTTTCTTT CASSQAGRQTLWEAFF
NA TRBJ1-2 NA TRBV10-2 TGTGCCAGCAGTTACGGGGAGAATGGCTACACCTTC CASSYGENGYTF
once TRBJ1-2 NA TRBV7-8 TGTGCCAGCAGCCCACTCAGGGAGAACTATGGCTACACCTTC CASSPLRENYGYTF
NA TRBJ2-7 TRBD1 TRBV6-5 TGTGCCAGCAGTTTCCGGGACAGGGTCCACGAGCAGTACTTC CASSFRDRVHEQYF
NA TRBJ2-6 NA TRBV15 TGTGCCACCAGCAGAGGCTCGACTGGGGCCAACGTCCTGACTTTC CATSRGSTGANVLTF